One sample yielded the 8 T cell receptor beta chains listed below, sequenced in a study of OX40 agonist ivuxolimab in advanced cancers. The data were produced by immunoSEQ multiplex PCR, yet TCRdb's version contains in-frame clones alone and is incomplete. This sample has 70,000 or so clones; around nine tenths occur once, and the top ten carry around 0.7%. The sample was CD4+ or CD8+ T cells sorted from blood, taken in a trial of the OX40 agonist ivuxolimab. These receptors were obtained from an adult with an advanced solid tumor such as melanoma, head and neck, liver or kidney cancer.

The chain recombines TRBV11-2 with TRBJ1-6; D gene uncertain. V was clipped by 0 bases and J by 0 bases, with 12 bases between them. There are 18 residues in the CDR3. Germline assignment: CDR1 SGHAT and CDR2 FQNNGV. The CDR3 reads CASSLDLVGSSYNSPLHF. The DNA of the CDR3 is TGTGCCAGCAGCTTAGATCTCGTGGGGAGCTCCTATAATTCACCCCTCCACTTT.

The J gene is TRBJ2-7, the V gene TRBV4-1, with D hard to call. This CDR3 is 15 amino acids long. Germline CDR1 and CDR2: MGHRA and YSYEKL. V lost 0 bases to trimming and J lost 0 bases, with 9 bases between them. The CDR3 reads CASSQDMNFSYEQYF. DNA of the CDR3: TGCGCCAGCAGCCAAGATATGAACTTCTCCTACGAGCAGTACTTC.

V gene TRBV6-5 combines with J gene TRBJ1-1; D not resolved. Looked up from germline, CDR1 is MNHEY and CDR2 is SVGAGI. This CDR3 has 14 amino acids. V was clipped by 0 bases and J by 11 bases, with 16 bases between them. The CDR3 sequence: CASSYSQAAEGAFF. DNA of the CDR3: TGTGCCAGCAGTTACTCCCAGGCAGCGGAAGGGGCTTTCTTT.

The CDR3 region is CASSLVPGSDYGYTF. CDR3 in DNA: TGCGCCAGCAGCTTGGTTCCGGGGTCTGACTATGGCTACACCTTC. The gene calls are TRBV5-1 and TRBJ1-2; D call uncertain. The CDR3 is 15 residues long. The germline V gene encodes CDR1 SGHRS and CDR2 YFSETQ. Trimming removed 0 bases from V and 3 bases from J, with 12 bases in between.

This clone was recorded once. The chain combines TRBV29-1 with TRBJ1-1; D gene unclear. V was pared by 5 bases and J by 4 bases, with 14 bases between. CDR1 is SQVTM and CDR2 is ANQGSEA in the germline V gene. The CDR3 runs to 13 residues. The CDR3 coding sequence is TGCAGCGTTTCCCGAGGCGTGAGCACTGAAGCTTTCTTT. Its protein is CSVSRGVSTEAFF.

The chain links TRBV6-4 to TRBJ1-4; D is perhaps TRBD1 (6 bases). Germline values: CDR1 MRHNA, CDR2 SNTAGT. The ends were cut back, 0 bases at V and 8 bases at J, with 13 bases in the middle. The CDR3 covers 15 residues. The CDR3 sequence is CASSDSGKGGEKLFF. As DNA, the CDR3 is TGTGCCAGCAGTGACTCGGGTAAGGGGGGAGAAAAACTGTTTTTT.

This chain connects TRBV9 to TRBJ1-3; D call uncertain. CDR1 is SGDLS and CDR2 is YYNGEE in the germline V gene. Trimming took 0 bases from V and 4 from J, leaving 2 bases between them. The CDR3 consists of 12 residues. CDR3 coding DNA: TGTGCCAGCAGCGTAGCAGGAAACACCATATATTTT. Translating gives CASSVAGNTIYF. The complete variable domain, with remaining parts taken from reference TRBV9 and TRBJ1-3, reads DSGVTQTPKHLITATGQRVTLRCSPRSGDLSVYWYQQSLDQGLQFLIQYYNGEERAKGNILERFSAQQFPDLHSELNLSSLELGDSALYFCASSVAGNTIYFGEGSWLTVV.

The genes are TRBV5-8 and TRBJ2-7, with 8 bases that match TRBD1. Per the germline V gene, CDR1 is SGHTS and CDR2 is YDEGEE. V lost 8 bases and J lost 5; bases outside the gene matches: 9. CDR3 length equals 13 residues. This CDR3 reads CASRRTGLNEQYF. In DNA form, the CDR3 reads TGTGCCAGTCGCAGGACAGGGTTGAACGAGCAGTACTTC.